Listed below are T cell receptor beta chains from one sample, sequenced in a study of technical replicates of blood from a handful of donors. The data were produced by immunoSEQ multiplex PCR, yet TCRdb's version contains in-frame clones alone and is incomplete. The sample consists of more than 70,000 clones, about 91% of them appearing once. Sequenced material: T cells isolated from PBMCs. The receptors originated from a human donor in good health. Both conserved end residues are part of each CDR3. Fields, in order: V gene, D gene, J gene, CDR3 DNA, CDR3 protein. A D gene is named only where the DNA matches it firmly.

V gene: TRBV27; D gene: TRBD1; J gene: TRBJ1-1; CDR3 DNA: TGTGCCAGCAGTTCACCCCGCCCAGGGGGCTCCACTGAAGCTTTCTTT; CDR3 protein: CASSSPRPGGSTEAFF
V gene: TRBV9; D gene: TRBD2; J gene: TRBJ2-1; CDR3 DNA: TGTGCCAGCAGCTCAGGCAGCGGGGGCCAATACAATGAGCAGTTCTTC; CDR3 protein: CASSSGSGGQYNEQFF
V gene: TRBV28; D gene: TRBD1; J gene: TRBJ1-4; CDR3 DNA: TGTGCCAGCAGTTCAAGAGACAGGGCTGAAAAACTGTTTTTT; CDR3 protein: CASSSRDRAEKLFF
V gene: TRBV10-2; D gene: .; J gene: TRBJ1-1; CDR3 DNA: TGCGCCAGCAGCGAAGGAACAGGCTTGAACACTGAAGCTTTCTTT; CDR3 protein: CASSEGTGLNTEAFF
V gene: TRBV5-1; D gene: TRBD2; J gene: TRBJ2-1; CDR3 DNA: TGCGCCAGCAGCTCGCAGGAAGCGGGAGCGGCCTACAATGAGCAGTTCTTC; CDR3 protein: CASSSQEAGAAYNEQFF
V gene: TRBV7-9; D gene: TRBD1; J gene: TRBJ2-7; CDR3 DNA: TGTGCCAGCAGCTCGCCGGGACAGGGGGCCTACGAGCAGTACTTC; CDR3 protein: CASSSPGQGAYEQYF
V gene: TRBV29-1; D gene: .; J gene: TRBJ1-6; CDR3 DNA: TGCAGCGTTGATCCGGGGAGCTCCTATAATTCACCCCTCCACTTT; CDR3 protein: CSVDPGSSYNSPLHF
V gene: TRBV29-1; D gene: TRBD1; J gene: TRBJ2-7; CDR3 DNA: TGCAGCGTTGGGGACAGACTGGAAGAGCAGTACTTC; CDR3 protein: CSVGDRLEEQYF
V gene: TRBV5-1; D gene: .; J gene: TRBJ2-1; CDR3 DNA: TGCGCCAGCAGCCCGGGGGGCGGCACCTACAATGAGCAGTTCTTC; CDR3 protein: CASSPGGGTYNEQFF
V gene: TRBV28; D gene: .; J gene: TRBJ2-3; CDR3 DNA: TGTGCCAGCAGTACTCCGGGACACCCATTTTTT; CDR3 protein: CASSTPGHPFF
V gene: TRBV4-1; D gene: .; J gene: TRBJ1-2; CDR3 DNA: TGCGCCAGCAGCCAAGAACCAGCCCGACAGATCCTACAGACCTTC; CDR3 protein: CASSQEPARQILQTF
V gene: TRBV4-1; D gene: .; J gene: TRBJ2-1; CDR3 DNA: TGCGCCAGCAGCCAAGAGGGTAGGGGTACAATGGGGTACAATGAGCAGTTCTTC; CDR3 protein: CASSQEGRGTMGYNEQFF
V gene: TRBV11-3; D gene: .; J gene: TRBJ2-3; CDR3 DNA: TGTGCCAGCAGCTCCCCGTTCGAGGGGGACTACACAGATACGCAGTATTTT; CDR3 protein: CASSSPFEGDYTDTQYF